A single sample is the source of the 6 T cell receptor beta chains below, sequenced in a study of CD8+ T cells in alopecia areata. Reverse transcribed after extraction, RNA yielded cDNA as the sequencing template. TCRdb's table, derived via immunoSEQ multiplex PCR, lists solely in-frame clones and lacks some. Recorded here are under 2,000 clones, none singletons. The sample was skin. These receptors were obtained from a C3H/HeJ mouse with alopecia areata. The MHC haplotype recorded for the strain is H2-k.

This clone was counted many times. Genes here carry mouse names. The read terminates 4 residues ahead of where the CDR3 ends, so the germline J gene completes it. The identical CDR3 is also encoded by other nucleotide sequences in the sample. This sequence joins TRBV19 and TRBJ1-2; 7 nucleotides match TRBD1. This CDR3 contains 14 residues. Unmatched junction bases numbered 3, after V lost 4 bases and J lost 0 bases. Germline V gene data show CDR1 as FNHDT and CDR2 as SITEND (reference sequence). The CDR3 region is CASSRDSANSDYTF. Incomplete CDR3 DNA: TGTGCCAGCAGTCGGGACAGCGCAAACTCC.

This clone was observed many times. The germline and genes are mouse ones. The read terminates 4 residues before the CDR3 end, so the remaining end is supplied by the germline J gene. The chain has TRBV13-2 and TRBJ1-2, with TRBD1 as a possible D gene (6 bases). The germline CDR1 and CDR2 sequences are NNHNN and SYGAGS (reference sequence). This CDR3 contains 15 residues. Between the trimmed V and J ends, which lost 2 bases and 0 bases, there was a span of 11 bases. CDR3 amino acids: CASGEAGTSNSDYTF. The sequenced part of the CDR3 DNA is TGTGCCAGCGGTGAGGCCGGGACATCAAACTCC.

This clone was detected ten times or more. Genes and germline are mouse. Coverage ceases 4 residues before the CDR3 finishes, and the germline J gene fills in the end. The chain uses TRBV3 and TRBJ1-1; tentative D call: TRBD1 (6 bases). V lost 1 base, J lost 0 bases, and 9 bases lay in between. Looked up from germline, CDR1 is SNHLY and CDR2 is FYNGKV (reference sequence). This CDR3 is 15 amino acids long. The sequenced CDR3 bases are TGTGCCAGCAGCTTAGGTGGGACAACAAACACA. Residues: CASSLGGTTNT. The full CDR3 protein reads CASSLGGTTNTEVFF.

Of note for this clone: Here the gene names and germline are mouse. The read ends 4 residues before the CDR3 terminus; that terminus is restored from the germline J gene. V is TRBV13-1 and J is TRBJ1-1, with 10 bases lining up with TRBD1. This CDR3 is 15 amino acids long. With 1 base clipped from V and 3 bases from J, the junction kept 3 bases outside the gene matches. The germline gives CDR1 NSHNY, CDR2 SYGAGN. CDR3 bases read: TGTGCCAGCAGTGATCCGACAGGGGGCCACACA. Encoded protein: CASSDPTGGHT. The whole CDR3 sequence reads CASSDPTGGHTEVFF.

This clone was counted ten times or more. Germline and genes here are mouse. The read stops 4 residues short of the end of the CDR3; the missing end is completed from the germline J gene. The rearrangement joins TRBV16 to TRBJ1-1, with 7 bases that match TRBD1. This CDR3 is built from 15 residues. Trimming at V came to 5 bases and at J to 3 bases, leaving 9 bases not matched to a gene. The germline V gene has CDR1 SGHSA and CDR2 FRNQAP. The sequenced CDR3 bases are TGTGCAAGCAGCGACAGGGATGAAGGGGACACA. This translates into CASSDRDEGDT. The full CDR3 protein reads CASSDRDEGDTEVFF.

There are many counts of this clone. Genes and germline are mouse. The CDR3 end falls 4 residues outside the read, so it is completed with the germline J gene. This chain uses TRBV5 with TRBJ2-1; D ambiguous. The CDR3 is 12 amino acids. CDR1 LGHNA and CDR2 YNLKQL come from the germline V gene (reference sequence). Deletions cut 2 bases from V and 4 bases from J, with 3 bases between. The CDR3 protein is CASSQQYAEQFF. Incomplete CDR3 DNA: TGTGCCAGCAGCCAACAGTATGCT.